This T cell receptor (beta chain) stems from a study of blood T cell repertoires in COVID-19. Study information: Whether acute or convalescent, the COVID-19 samples came from the United States, Italy and Spain. The analysed material was cDNA or gDNA that came from T cells, B-cell-depleted T cells, or PBMCs.

V lost 5 bases, J lost 5 bases, and 7 bases stayed unmatched. This CDR3 contains 14 residues. The V gene's germline CDR1 is MNHEY and CDR2 SVGEGT. Authors' methods: The authors estimated nucleated cell counts from reference gene primer amplification. The protocol was immunoSEQ multiplex PCR, while the TCRdb copy is restricted to in-frame clones and leaves out a portion. V and J calls and clone size follow that table, whereas D and trimming were derived from the DNA. The data contain around 16,000 clones, about 88% of them singletons. Sequencing was carried out using peripheral blood. This TCR came from a man aged 60 to 75 with acute or convalescent COVID-19. The chain combines TRBV6-2 or TRBV6-3 with TRBJ1-2; 8 nucleotides align to TRBD1. CDR3 in DNA: TGTGCCAGCAGTCCGCCGGGACAGGCATATGGCTACACCTTC. It is translated as CASSPPGQAYGYTF.